This TCR beta chain was captured by sequencing in a study of cytomegalovirus exposure and HLA in healthy donors. Study-wide results and limits: Some TCR beta chains (roughly 160 of them) were listed as cytomegalovirus-associated. A few of the chains that were CMV-associated were confirmed in vitro to be specific for CMV antigens. One later analysis, an examination of the approximately 130 validation repertoires, found that first-cohort TCR clusters tended to co-occur in them.

Clones were sequenced by immunoSEQ multiplex PCR, and TCRdb holds only the in-frame ones, with some missing. The table lists under 200,000 clones, roughly 90% of them singletons. The CDR3 consists of 14 residues. Germline V gene sequence: CDR1 SGHNT, CDR2 YYREEE (reference sequence). The ends were cut back, 5 bases at V and 5 bases at J, with 13 bases in the middle. Concerning this clone itself: The antigen remains undetermined.

The TCR originated in a woman younger than 35 in good health and CMV-seropositive. The specimen sequenced was PBMCs. V usage is TRBV5-4 and J usage is TRBJ2-2, with D perhaps TRBD2 (5 bases). The CDR3 sequence: CASRQEVRTGELFF. In DNA form, the CDR3 reads TGTGCCAGCAGGCAGGAGGTCAGAACCGGGGAGCTGTTTTTT.